A single sample gave rise to the 7 T cell receptor beta chains below, sequenced in a study of T-cell reconstitution after alpha-beta-depleted transplantation in children. Preparation of the TCRbeta library was carried out with unique molecular identifiers. A single record per CDR3 protein comes from TCRdb applying MiXCR to the PCR reads. Among about 640,000 distinct CDR3 sequences listed, approximately 16% were seen once. The sequencing used PBMCs from the stem cell graft donor, collected from the stem cell graft. The receptor source for this set is a human donor who donated a stem cell graft to a child with acute myeloid leukemia.

This clonotype appeared many times. The rearrangement joins TRBV21-1 to TRBJ2-7; the D call TRBD1 from the table was never checked on the DNA. TRBV21-1 is an annotated pseudogene. CDR3 length: 15 amino acids. The CDR3 DNA follows: TGTGCCAGCAGCAAAGGGACAGGGGGCTTCTACGAGCAGTACTTC. Its protein is CASSKGTGGFYEQYF.

There are many counts of this clonotype. The CDR3 region has the DNA TGCAGTGCTTCGCCCCCAGGGGGCCGGGCAGATACGCAGTATTTT. Translated, it gives CSASPPGGRADTQYF. The gene calls are TRBV20-1 and TRBJ2-3, with 8 bases fitting TRBD1. This CDR3 is built from 15 residues. CDR1 and CDR2 from the germline V gene are DFQATT and SNEGSKA (reference sequence). The junction had 11 bases not matched to a gene; V was cut back by 5 bases and J by 4 bases.

This clonotype was seen a few times. The V call is TRBV11-2, the J call TRBJ2-6; weak D call: TRBD2 (6 bases). The CDR3 extends over 18 amino acids. Trimming pared 3 bases from V and 3 bases from J, leaving 18 bases between. Germline V CDR1 and CDR2: SGHAT, FQNNGV. The CDR3 loop is CASSFWRVELIGANVLTF. The CDR3 nucleotides are TGTGCCAGCAGCTTTTGGAGGGTGGAACTAATTGGGGCCAACGTCCTGACTTTC.

This clonotype was detected ten times or more. V usage is TRBV27 and J usage is TRBJ2-1, with a weak D call TRBD2 (7 bases). The CDR3 consists of 14 residues. Germline V gene data show CDR1 as MNHEY and CDR2 as SMNVEV (reference sequence). The ends were cut back, 8 bases at V and 4 bases at J, with 15 bases in the middle. CDR3 amino acids: CASCAGALYNEQFF. CDR3 DNA sequence: TGTGCCAGCTGCGCGGGGGCTCTATACAATGAGCAGTTCTTC.

This clonotype was detected many times. The chain carries TRBV29-1 and TRBJ1-2; maybe TRBD1 (5 bases). The CDR3 spans 15 residues. V was shortened by 6 bases and J by 4 bases, with 21 bases between the two germline ends. The germline gives CDR1 SQVTM, CDR2 ANQGSEA. This CDR3 is CSVPWGDHLIYGYTF. CDR3 bases: TGCAGCGTCCCGTGGGGGGACCATCTAATCTATGGCTACACCTTC. The whole variable domain, filled in from reference TRBV29-1 and TRBJ1-2, reads SAVISQKPSRDICQRGTSLTIQCQVDSQVTMMFWYRQQPGQSLTLIATANQGSEATYESGFVIDKFPISRPNLTFSTLTVSNMSPEDSSIYLCSVPWGDHLIYGYTFGSGTRLTVV.

This clonotype was counted ten times or more. The chain employs TRBV20-1 and TRBJ1-6; D may be TRBD1 (5 bases). The CDR3 spans 16 residues. The ends were cut back, 5 bases at V and 0 bases at J, with 14 bases in the middle. Germline V gene sequence: CDR1 DFQATT, CDR2 SNEGSKA (reference sequence). CDR3 in amino acids: CSAPRGPDSYNSPLHF. For the CDR3, the DNA is TGCAGTGCTCCGAGGGGACCGGACTCCTATAATTCACCCCTCCACTTT.

This clonotype was seen many times. V usage is TRBV20-1 and J usage is TRBJ2-5; 8 bases agree with TRBD2. Germline V gene sequence: CDR1 DFQATT, CDR2 SNEGSKA (reference sequence). V was pared by 5 bases and J by 1 base, with 9 bases of the junction left unmatched. The CDR3 spans 15 residues. The chain's CDR3 is CSARGAGGVQETQYF. CDR3 DNA sequence: TGCAGTGCTCGGGGGGCGGGGGGCGTCCAAGAGACCCAGTACTTC.